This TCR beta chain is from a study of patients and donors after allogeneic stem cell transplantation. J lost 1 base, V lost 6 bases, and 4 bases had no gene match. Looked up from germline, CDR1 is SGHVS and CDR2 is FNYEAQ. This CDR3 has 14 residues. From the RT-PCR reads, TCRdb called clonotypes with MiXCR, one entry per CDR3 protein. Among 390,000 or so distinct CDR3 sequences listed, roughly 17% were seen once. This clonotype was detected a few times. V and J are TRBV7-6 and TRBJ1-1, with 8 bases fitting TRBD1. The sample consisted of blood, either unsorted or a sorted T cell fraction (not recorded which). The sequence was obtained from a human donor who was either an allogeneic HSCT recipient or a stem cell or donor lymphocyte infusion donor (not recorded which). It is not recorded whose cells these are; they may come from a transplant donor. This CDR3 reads CASSNRGENTEAFF. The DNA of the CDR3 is TGTGCCAGCAGTAACAGGGGGGAGAACACTGAAGCTTTCTTT.